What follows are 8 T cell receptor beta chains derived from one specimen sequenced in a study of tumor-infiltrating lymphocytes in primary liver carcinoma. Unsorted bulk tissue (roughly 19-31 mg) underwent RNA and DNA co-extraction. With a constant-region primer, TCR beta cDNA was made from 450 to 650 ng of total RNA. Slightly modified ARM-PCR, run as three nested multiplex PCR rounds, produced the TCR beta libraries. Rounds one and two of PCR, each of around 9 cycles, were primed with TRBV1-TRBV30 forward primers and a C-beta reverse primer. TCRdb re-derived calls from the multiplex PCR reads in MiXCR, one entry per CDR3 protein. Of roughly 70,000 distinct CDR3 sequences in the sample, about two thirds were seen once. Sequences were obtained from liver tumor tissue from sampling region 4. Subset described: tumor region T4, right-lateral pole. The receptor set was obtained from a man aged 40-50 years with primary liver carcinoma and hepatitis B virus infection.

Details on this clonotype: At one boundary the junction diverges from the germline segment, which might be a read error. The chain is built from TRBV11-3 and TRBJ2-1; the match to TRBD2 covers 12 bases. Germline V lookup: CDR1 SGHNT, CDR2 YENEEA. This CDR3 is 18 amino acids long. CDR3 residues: CASSLHSHGTSGFNERFF. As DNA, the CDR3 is TGTGCCAGCAGCTTACACTCCCACGGGACTAGCGGGTTCAATGAGCGGTTCTTC.

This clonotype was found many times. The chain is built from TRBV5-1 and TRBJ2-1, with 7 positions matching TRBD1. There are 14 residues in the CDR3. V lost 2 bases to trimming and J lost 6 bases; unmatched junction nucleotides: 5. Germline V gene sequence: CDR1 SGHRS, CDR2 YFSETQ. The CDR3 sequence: CASSFARDSNEQFF. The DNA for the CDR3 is TGCGCCAGCAGCTTCGCCCGGGACAGCAATGAGCAGTTCTTC.

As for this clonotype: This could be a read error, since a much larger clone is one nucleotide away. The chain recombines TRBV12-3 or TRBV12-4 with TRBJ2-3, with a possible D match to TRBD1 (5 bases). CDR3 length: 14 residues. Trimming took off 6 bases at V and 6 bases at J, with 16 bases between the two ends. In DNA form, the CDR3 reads TGTGCCAGCAGGCCTACAGGTTCGATGGATACGCAGTATTTT. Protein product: CASRPTGSMDTQYF.

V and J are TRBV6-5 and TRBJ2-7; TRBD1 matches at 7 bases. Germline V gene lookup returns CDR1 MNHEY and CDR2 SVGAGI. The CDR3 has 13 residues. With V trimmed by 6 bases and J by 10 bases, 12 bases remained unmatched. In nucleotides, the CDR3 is TGTGCCAGCAGGATAAAGGGGGCCTTCGATCAGTACTTC. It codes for CASRIKGAFDQYF.

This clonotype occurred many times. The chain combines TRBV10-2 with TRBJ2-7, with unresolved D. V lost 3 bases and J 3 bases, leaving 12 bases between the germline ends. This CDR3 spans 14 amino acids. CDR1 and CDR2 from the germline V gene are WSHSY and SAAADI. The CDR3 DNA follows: TGCGCCAGCAGTGATTTCAGGACGCGCTACGAGCAGTACTTC. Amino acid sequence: CASSDFRTRYEQYF.

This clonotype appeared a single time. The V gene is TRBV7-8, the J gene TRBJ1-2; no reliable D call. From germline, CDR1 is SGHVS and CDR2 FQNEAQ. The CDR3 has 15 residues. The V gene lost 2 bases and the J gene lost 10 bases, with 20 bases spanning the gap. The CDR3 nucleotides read TGTGCCAGCAGCTTAAGTTCCCCAGTGGCCTTTGACTACACCTTC. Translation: CASSLSSPVAFDYTF.

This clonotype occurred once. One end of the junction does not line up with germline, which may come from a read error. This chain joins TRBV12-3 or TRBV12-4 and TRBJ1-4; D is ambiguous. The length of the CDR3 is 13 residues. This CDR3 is CVSSLAGTEKLFF. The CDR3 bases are TGTGTCAGCAGTTTAGCGGGAACTGAAAAGCTGTTTTTT.

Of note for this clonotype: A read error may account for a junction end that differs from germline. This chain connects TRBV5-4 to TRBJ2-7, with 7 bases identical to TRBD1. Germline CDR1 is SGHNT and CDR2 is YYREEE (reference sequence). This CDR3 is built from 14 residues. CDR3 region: CGSSSFGQAYEQYF. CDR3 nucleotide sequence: TGTGGCAGCAGCTCGTTCGGACAGGCCTACGAGCAGTACTTC.